There are many counts of the clone carrying this T cell receptor (beta chain). These data are taken from a study of T cells of healthy individuals. TCRdb called the 5' RACE reads again in MiXCR, with one record for every CDR3 protein. The table lists about 41,000 distinct CDR3 sequences, more than 4.5% of them singletons. Germline V gene lookup returns CDR1 SGHNT and CDR2 YENEEA. This CDR3 contains 14 residues. V was trimmed by 5 bases and J by 7 bases, leaving 14 bases between them. This TCR was recovered from a human donor in good health. This chain links TRBV11-3 with TRBJ2-2; TRBD1 or TRBD2 may be the D gene (5 bases each). The CDR3 is CASSQTLGVGELFF. DNA for the CDR3: TGTGCCAGCAGCCAAACCCTGGGGGTCGGGGAGCTGTTTTTT.